A single sample gave rise to the 24 T cell receptor beta chains below, sequenced in a study of blood T cells in healthy people across ages. A sample-barcoded 5' primer and a J-beta primer mix were used in a second PCR of roughly 6 to 11 cycles. From the 5' RACE reads, TCRdb called clonotypes with MiXCR, one entry per CDR3 protein. The table records roughly 680,000 distinct CDR3 sequences, roughly 21% of them present only once. Sequencing was done on a sample of blood. These receptors were obtained from a man aged 70-80 years in good health.

The J gene is TRBJ2-1, the V gene TRBV20-1; 7 nucleotides align to TRBD2. The germline gives CDR1 DFQATT, CDR2 SNEGSKA (reference sequence). This CDR3 contains 14 residues. The CDR3 DNA is TGCAGACTAGCGAGCGGGGAGTCCTACAATGAGCAGTTCTTC. It is translated as CRLASGESYNEQFF.

V gene TRBV3-1 combines with J gene TRBJ2-7, with 10 bases that match TRBD2. Germline CDR1 and CDR2: LGHDT and YNNKEL (reference sequence). V lost 1 base and J lost 5; bases outside the gene matches: 5. This CDR3 has 15 residues. CDR3 DNA sequence: TGTGCCAGCAGCCAAGTACCTAGCGGGAGCCACGAGCAGTACTTC. It encodes CASSQVPSGSHEQYF.

This chain links TRBV3-1 with TRBJ2-7; TRBD2 matches 12 bases. CDR1 is LGHDT, CDR2 YNNKEL, per germline (reference sequence). The CDR3 covers 15 residues. Trimming cost V 1 base and J 6 bases; bases outside gene matches: 4. CDR3 sequence: CASSQATSGSSEQYF. CDR3 coding DNA: TGTGCCAGCAGCCAAGCGACTAGCGGGAGTTCCGAGCAGTACTTC.

The V gene is TRBV6-6, the J gene TRBJ1-1; TRBD1 aligns across 9 bases. Germline V gives CDR1 MNHNY, CDR2 SVGAGI (reference sequence). The CDR3 loop spans 14 amino acids. V shed 0 bases and J 4 bases; nucleotides not matched to a gene: 0. In nucleotides, the CDR3 is TGTGCCAGCAGTTACTCGACAGGGGGCACTGAAGCTTTCTTT. Residues: CASSYSTGGTEAFF.

On this clonotype itself: At one end, the junction sequence differs from germline, possibly due to a read error. This chain uses TRBV3-1 with TRBJ2-7, with D possibly TRBD1 on 5 matching bases. The CDR3 is 13 residues long. Germline CDR1 and CDR2: LGHDT and YNNKEL (reference sequence). The CDR3 region is CASSQSRGYEQYF. CDR3 sequence (DNA): TGTGCCAGCAGCCAAAGTAGGGGTTACGAGCAGTACTTT.

The rearrangement joins TRBV11-2 to TRBJ2-3; tentative D call: TRBD1 (6 bases). Between the trimmed V and J ends, which lost 5 bases and 6 bases, there was a span of 18 bases. The CDR3 length is 15 residues. CDR1 and CDR2 from the germline V gene are SGHAT and FQNNGV. CDR3 coding DNA: TGTGCCAGCAGCCGAGCCACCCCAACAGGGGATACGCAGTATTTT. It is translated as CASSRATPTGDTQYF.

There are a few counts of this clonotype. The V gene is TRBV11-2, the J gene TRBJ2-7; TRBD1 might be the D (6 bases). Germline V lookup: CDR1 SGHAT, CDR2 FQNNGV. The CDR3 loop spans 15 amino acids. Trimming removed 4 bases from V and 5 bases from J, with 18 bases in between. CDR3 sequence reads: CASSSSGTPRNEQYF. CDR3 DNA sequence: TGTGCCAGCAGCTCGTCCGGGACACCTCGGAACGAGCAGTACTTC.

This clonotype was picked up a small number of times. The rearrangement joins TRBV6-1 to TRBJ2-1; D may match TRBD1 or TRBD2 (5 bases each). The V end was cut by 8 bases, the J end by 12 bases, with 20 bases between. CDR1 and CDR2 from the germline V gene are MNHNS and SASEGT. This CDR3 comprises 13 residues. CDR3 nucleotides: TGTGCCAGCTGGGGGAGCTTCCAGGATGTGCAGTTCTTC. Translating gives CASWGSFQDVQFF.

This clonotype was counted only a few times. The V and J genes are TRBV5-1 and TRBJ2-1; 13 bases line up with TRBD2. Germline assignment: CDR1 SGHRS and CDR2 YFSETQ. J gave up 7 bases and V 4 bases, and 2 bases lay outside the gene matches. The CDR3 consists of 14 residues. The CDR3 loop is CASSGGLAGNEQFF. CDR3 DNA: TGCGCCAGCAGCGGGGGACTAGCGGGAAATGAGCAGTTCTTC.

The CDR3 sequence: CASSLGDRVPGANVLTF. CDR3 coding DNA: TGTGCCAGCAGCTTGGGGGACAGGGTTCCTGGGGCCAACGTCCTGACTTTC. The chain is built from TRBV5-5 and TRBJ2-6; 9 bases are a match to TRBD1. There are 17 residues in the CDR3. Trimming at V came to 0 bases and at J to 2 bases, leaving 3 bases not matched to a gene. The germline V gene has CDR1 SGHKS and CDR2 YYEKEE (reference sequence).

The chain is built from TRBV20-1 and TRBJ2-5, with 10 bases fitting TRBD2. The CDR3 extends over 14 amino acids. Trimming removed 1 base from V and 2 bases from J; junction bases left unmatched: 1. Per germline, CDR1 DFQATT and CDR2 SNEGSKA (reference sequence). The CDR3 reads CSARASGGQETQYF. The DNA for the CDR3 is TGCAGTGCTAGAGCTAGCGGGGGACAAGAGACCCAGTACTTC.

This sequence joins TRBV6-2 or TRBV6-3 and TRBJ2-5; D not resolved. From germline, CDR1 is MNHEY and CDR2 SVGEGT. The length of the CDR3 is 15 residues. V was cut by 4 bases and J by 2 bases, with 14 bases left in between. The CDR3 protein is CASSSLLDPQETQYF. The CDR3 DNA follows: TGTGCCAGCAGTTCCCTCCTGGACCCACAAGAGACCCAGTACTTC.

The chain carries TRBV5-1 and TRBJ2-2, with D possibly TRBD2 on 5 matching bases. Trimming left V 5 bases short and J 1 base short, with 12 bases between. The CDR3 sequence is 15 residues long. The germline gives CDR1 SGHRS, CDR2 YFSETQ. The CDR3 loop is CASRVLAENTGELFF. DNA for the CDR3: TGCGCCAGCAGAGTTCTAGCAGAGAACACCGGGGAGCTGTTTTTT.

The V gene is TRBV10-3, the J gene TRBJ1-2, with D possibly TRBD1 on 5 matching bases. The CDR3 spans 10 residues. Germline CDR1 reads ENHRY; CDR2 reads SYGVKD. The V gene lost 8 bases and the J gene lost 4 bases, with 5 bases spanning the gap. The CDR3 reads CAIGGYGYTF. The CDR3 nucleotides are TGTGCCATCGGGGGCTATGGCTACACCTTC.

This clonotype was seen repeatedly, ten times or more. V is TRBV27 and J is TRBJ2-2; 11 bases are shared with TRBD2. Looked up from germline, CDR1 is MNHEY and CDR2 is SMNVEV (reference sequence). With V trimmed by 4 bases and J by 4 bases, 8 bases remained unmatched. This CDR3 region has 17 residues. CDR3 sequence: CASSSHRGTSGTGELFF. The CDR3 DNA follows: TGTGCCAGCAGTTCACACAGGGGGACTAGCGGCACCGGGGAGCTGTTTTTT.

The CDR3 sequence: CSAPYGARSAETQYF. The CDR3 DNA reads TGCAGTGCCCCCTACGGCGCTCGAAGCGCAGAGACCCAGTACTTC. The chain joins TRBV20-1 to TRBJ2-5; the D is unclear. V lost 6 bases, J lost 4 bases, and 21 bases lay in between. The germline CDR1 and CDR2 sequences are DFQATT and SNEGSKA (reference sequence). This CDR3 spans 15 amino acids.

A word on this clonotype: This may come from a read error, since a much larger clone is one base off. The rearrangement links TRBV5-5 to TRBJ2-5; D remains unclear. The length of the CDR3 is 13 residues. Per germline, CDR1 SGHKS and CDR2 YYEKEE (reference sequence). The CDR3 spells CASSPGPQETQSF. The CDR3 DNA sequence: TGTGCCAGCAGCCCCGGACCTCAAGAGACCCAGTCCTTC.

This chain joins TRBV28 and TRBJ1-1; D remains unclear. This CDR3 has 14 amino acids. The ends were cut back, 4 bases at V and 1 base at J, with 10 bases in the middle. Germline V lookup: CDR1 MDHEN, CDR2 SYDVKM. The CDR3 spells CASSSLHRNTEAFF. The CDR3 nucleotides are TGTGCCAGCAGTTCCCTCCACCGGAACACTGAAGCTTTCTTT.

This clonotype has only a few counts. This chain's CDR3 is CATSAGSGRSYNEQFF. The DNA for the CDR3 is TGTGCCACCAGTGCCGGGAGCGGGAGGTCCTACAATGAGCAGTTCTTC. The chain couples TRBV24-1 to TRBJ2-1; 9 bases align to TRBD2. Germline V gene sequence: CDR1 KGHDR, CDR2 SFDVKD. V was clipped by 5 bases and J by 1 base; unmatched bases: 5. The CDR3 contains 16 residues.

The chain is built from TRBV6-1 and TRBJ1-5, with D unclear. Per the germline V gene, CDR1 is MNHNS and CDR2 is SASEGT. V lost 4 bases, J lost 0 bases, and 25 bases lay in between. The length of the CDR3 is 20 residues. The chain's CDR3 is CASSARRSGATLYSNQPQHF. The CDR3 region has the DNA TGTGCCAGCAGTGCCAGGCGGTCAGGAGCTACCCTCTATAGCAATCAGCCCCAGCATTTT.

At least ten counts were recorded for this clonotype. This chain joins TRBV5-1 and TRBJ2-1, with D perhaps matching TRBD2 (6 bases). CDR1 SGHRS and CDR2 YFSETQ come from the germline V gene. CDR3 length equals 15 residues. Deletions cut 1 base from V and 9 bases from J, with 17 bases between. The CDR3 here is CASSLLVGSSSEQFF. DNA for the CDR3: TGCGCCAGCAGCTTGTTGGTCGGGAGCTCAAGTGAGCAGTTCTTC.

The V call is TRBV10-3, the J call TRBJ1-1, with D tentatively TRBD1 (6 bases). Germline CDR1 reads ENHRY; CDR2 reads SYGVKD. The CDR3 totals 14 residues. V lost 2 bases and J 1 base, leaving 8 bases between the germline ends. This chain's CDR3 is CAISEGTRNTEAFF. DNA for the CDR3: TGTGCCATCAGTGAGGGGACAAGGAACACTGAAGCTTTCTTT.

This clonotype appeared a few times. V gene TRBV27 combines with J gene TRBJ1-6, with unresolved D. The germline gives CDR1 MNHEY, CDR2 SMNVEV (reference sequence). Trimming took 3 bases from V and 7 from J, leaving 13 bases between them. This CDR3 has 15 residues. CDR3 sequence: CASSFQVGRNSPLHF. In nucleotides, the CDR3 is TGTGCCAGCAGTTTCCAAGTGGGCAGAAATTCACCCCTCCACTTT.

The chain has TRBV4-1 and TRBJ2-1, with 10 nucleotides matching TRBD2. CDR1 and CDR2 from the germline V gene are MGHRA and YSYEKL. The V gene end was trimmed by 0 bases and the J gene end by 8 bases; junction bases not matched to a gene: 10. This CDR3 spans 17 amino acids. CDR3 protein: CASSQDRASGRPDEQFF. The CDR3 nucleotides read TGCGCCAGCAGCCAAGATAGGGCTAGCGGGAGACCCGATGAGCAGTTCTTC.